This T cell receptor (beta chain) originates from a study of blood T cell repertoires in COVID-19. Produced via immunoSEQ multiplex PCR; TCRdb's table is partial and in-frame only. The sample includes tens of thousands of clones, under 95% seen only once; the top ten take over 3.5%. The source is a woman aged 50 to 65 in a cohort sampled during active COVID-19. The sample comprised peripheral blood.

DNA of the CDR3: TGTGCTAGTGGTTTGTTGCGCACCGGGGAGCTGTTTTTT. Amino acids: CASGLLRTGELFF. The rearrangement uses TRBV12-5 and TRBJ2-2; unclear D gene. Germline V gives CDR1 LGHNT, CDR2 FRNRAP. This CDR3 is built from 13 residues. V was cut by 2 bases and J by 4 bases, with 5 bases left in between.